A single sample is the source of the 16 T cell receptor beta chains below, sequenced in a study of T cell responses to AZD1222 COVID-19 vaccine (dated by TCRdb to 2020 to 2022). The receptor library was made with the immunoSEQ multiplex PCR assay. The source is immuneACCESS, and TCRdb retained only in-frame sequences with V and J called. Part of the clones is not carried over; for the studies checked, unresolved V genes explain less than half of this, and the remainder is unexplained. The sample table records roughly 70,000 clones; roughly 82% of these occur just once. The ten largest account for under 6.5% of the sample. Taken with the paper, the label for time point translates to: baseline before first vaccination. Sequences were derived from peripheral blood, sampled on day 0 of AZD1222 vaccination. These receptor sequences come from an adult in good health.

The chain has TRBV6-2 or TRBV6-3 and TRBJ1-4; D unclear. CDR1 is MNHEY and CDR2 is SVGEGT in the germline V gene. The CDR3 sequence is 11 residues long. Trimming took 5 bases from V and 15 from J, leaving 13 bases between them. In nucleotides, the CDR3 is TGTGCCAGCAGTCCGGCTTGGGAATTGTTTTTT. Protein sequence: CASSPAWELFF.

The CDR3 nucleotides read TGTGCCAGCAGCCCCGCCGGCAGGGGCCATGGCTACACCTTC. Protein: CASSPAGRGHGYTF. This chain connects TRBV5-6 to TRBJ1-2; weak D call: TRBD1 (6 bases). CDR1 and CDR2 (germline): SGHDT, YYEEEE. The CDR3 spans 14 residues. Trimming left V 4 bases short and J 6 bases short, with 16 bases between.

The genes are TRBV7-9 and TRBJ2-7, with D perhaps matching TRBD1 (6 bases). CDR1 and CDR2 (germline): SEHNR, FQNEAQ (reference sequence). With 5 bases removed from V and 2 bases from J, the gap between germline ends came to 13 bases. This CDR3 contains 14 residues. CDR3 in amino acids: CASSGDTGTYEQYF. The DNA of the CDR3 is TGTGCCAGCAGCGGGGACACGGGCACCTACGAGCAGTACTTC. Filled out from reference TRBV7-9 and TRBJ2-7, the complete variable domain reads DTGVSQNPRHKITKRGQNVTFRCDPISEHNRLYWYRQTLGQGPEFLTYFQNEAQLEKSRLLSDRFSAERPKGSFSTLEIQRTEQGDSAMYLCASSGDTGTYEQYFGPGTRLTVT.

This clone was counted between two and nine times. This sequence joins TRBV29-1 and TRBJ2-7; D perhaps matches TRBD2 (5 bases). Trimming removed 7 bases from V and 6 bases from J, with 19 bases in between. The germline V gene encodes CDR1 SQVTM and CDR2 ANQGSEA. CDR3 length: 13 amino acids. The CDR3 region has the DNA TGCAGCGCGAGGGCAGGCGAGGCCGGCGAGCAGTACTTC. It translates to CSARAGEAGEQYF.

V gene TRBV11-3 combines with J gene TRBJ2-1; perhaps TRBD2 as D (6 bases). V was shortened by 4 bases and J by 8 bases, with 18 bases between the two germline ends. This CDR3 contains 15 residues. Germline V gene lookup returns CDR1 SGHNT and CDR2 YENEEA. The CDR3 DNA reads TGTGCCAGCAGCTCCCTCGGGGGTGCTAACGATGAGCAGTTCTTC. This encodes CASSSLGGANDEQFF.

This clone showed up just once. The chain joins TRBV5-6 to TRBJ2-1; TRBD2 matches 9 bases. The CDR3 runs 14 residues. CDR1 is SGHDT, CDR2 YYEEEE, per germline. J gave up 5 bases and V 0 bases, and 0 bases lay outside the gene matches. For the CDR3, the DNA is TGTGCCAGCAGCTTGGGACTAGCGGACAATGAGCAGTTCTTC. Protein sequence: CASSLGLADNEQFF.

J is TRBJ1-3 and V is TRBV4-3; no firm D call. The CDR3 is 15 amino acids. Germline CDR1 reads LGHNA; CDR2 reads YSLEER. The ends were cut back, 2 bases at V and 3 bases at J, with 11 bases in the middle. CDR3 residues: CASSQTWSGGNTIYF. The CDR3 nucleotides read TGCGCCAGCAGCCAAACCTGGTCGGGTGGAAACACCATATATTTT.

This clone was seen only a few times. V gene TRBV10-3 combines with J gene TRBJ2-7; 11 bases agree with TRBD1. In germline, CDR1 is ENHRY, CDR2 SYGVKD. The CDR3 contains 15 residues. V lost 6 bases, J lost 0 bases, and 4 bases stayed unmatched. CDR3 nucleotide sequence: TGTGCCATCAGAGCCGGGACAGGGGGCTCCTACGAGCAGTACTTC. It is translated as CAIRAGTGGSYEQYF.

This sequence joins TRBV9 and TRBJ2-5, with TRBD2 matching over 10 bases. CDR3 length: 17 residues. V dropped 1 base and J dropped 2; count of bases not matched to a gene: 8. CDR1 and CDR2 (germline): SGDLS, YYNGEE. The CDR3, as DNA: TGTGCCAGCAGCGTATCTCCTATACTAGCGGGGCAAGAGACCCAGTACTTC. The encoded protein is CASSVSPILAGQETQYF.

This clone was seen only once. The rearrangement joins TRBV13 to TRBJ1-1; D not certain. Per the germline V gene, CDR1 is PRHDT and CDR2 is FYEKMQ (reference sequence). CDR3 size: 14 residues. V lost 1 base and J lost 6, with 12 bases in between. The chain's CDR3 is CASSLEWAQAEAFF. In DNA form, the CDR3 reads TGTGCCAGCAGCTTAGAATGGGCCCAGGCTGAAGCTTTCTTT.

The chain links TRBV19 to TRBJ1-1; weak D call: TRBD1 (5 bases). Germline-derived CDR1 and CDR2 are LNHDA and SQIVND (reference sequence). This CDR3 contains 15 residues. The V end was cut by 1 base, the J end by 1 base, with 10 bases between. The CDR3 here is CASSIARTGNTEAFF. The CDR3 nucleotides read TGTGCCAGTAGTATAGCCCGTACAGGGAACACTGAAGCTTTCTTT.

The chain carries TRBV14 and TRBJ2-1; D might be TRBD1 (6 bases). The CDR3 runs 17 residues. Germline loops: CDR1 SGHDN, CDR2 FVKESK. The V gene lost 0 bases and the J gene lost 0 bases, with 12 bases spanning the gap. DNA of the CDR3: TGTGCCAGCAGCCAAGAACAAAGGGGGAGCTCCTACAATGAGCAGTTCTTC. Translated, it gives CASSQEQRGSSYNEQFF.

The rearrangement uses TRBV4-1 and TRBJ1-3, with TRBD1 as a possible D gene (5 bases). The ends were cut back, 1 base at V and 0 bases at J, with 13 bases in the middle. The length of the CDR3 is 17 residues. Per germline, CDR1 MGHRA and CDR2 YSYEKL. CDR3 sequence (DNA): TGCGCCAGCAGCCAAGTAGCACAGGCGAACTCTGGAAACACCATATATTTT. Protein product: CASSQVAQANSGNTIYF.

The genes are TRBV2 and TRBJ1-2; D perhaps matches TRBD1 (5 bases). Germline V gene lookup returns CDR1 SNHLY and CDR2 FYNNEI. Trimming pared 5 bases from V and 14 bases from J, leaving 12 bases between. The CDR3 loop spans 10 amino acids. The CDR3, as DNA: TGTGCCAGCAGTTTTGACAGCGGTACCTTC. It specifies CASSFDSGTF.

Only a few counts were recorded for this clone. The gene calls are TRBV2 and TRBJ1-2; TRBD1 agrees at 9 bases. This CDR3 is built from 11 residues. Germline V CDR1 and CDR2: SNHLY, FYNNEI. Trimming at V came to 8 bases and at J to 8 bases, leaving 3 bases not matched to a gene. CDR3 DNA sequence: TGTGCCAGCCGACAGGGGGAAGGCTACACCTTC. Amino acid sequence: CASRQGEGYTF.

This chain joins TRBV5-4 and TRBJ1-1; D gene uncertain. V lost 4 bases and J 6 bases, leaving 10 bases between the germline ends. CDR3 length: 12 amino acids. CDR1 is SGHNT and CDR2 is YYREEE in the germline V gene (reference sequence). CDR3 nucleotides: TGTGCCAGCAGCCGAATAGGCTCTGAAGCTTTCTTT. Amino acid sequence: CASSRIGSEAFF.